The 22 T cell receptor beta chains given below trace back to one sample, sequenced in a study of T-cell memory formation after mild COVID-19. Each CDR3 protein gets one entry after TCRdb re-called the 5' RACE reads with MiXCR. The sample yields about 430,000 distinct CDR3 sequences, approximately 24% seen once. Material for sequencing was PBMCs or a T cell subset sorted from them (not recorded which). Receptors were obtained from an adult woman who had mild COVID-19 (a few samples of this study predate the infection). Cell type and time point are not known.

The chain uses TRBV9 and TRBJ2-1; 12 bases map to TRBD2. With V trimmed by 2 bases and J by 10 bases, 7 bases remained unmatched. CDR1 and CDR2 (germline): SGDLS, YYNGEE. The length of the CDR3 is 15 residues. CDR3 coding DNA: TGTGCCAGCAGCGTGGCTAGCGGGAGGGCCAGGGAGCAGTTCTTC. This codes for CASSVASGRAREQFF.

The chain uses TRBV20-1 and TRBJ2-5; TRBD1 aligns across 8 bases. This CDR3 is built from 16 residues. CDR1 is DFQATT and CDR2 is SNEGSKA in the germline V gene (reference sequence). Trimming at V came to 0 bases and at J to 0 bases, leaving 6 bases not matched to a gene. CDR3 nucleotides: TGCAGTGCTAGAGATCTCAACAGGGGGTACCAAGAGACCCAGTACTTC. Protein product: CSARDLNRGYQETQYF.

The rearrangement uses TRBV7-9 and TRBJ1-2; 9 bases are shared with TRBD1. CDR3 length: 16 residues. Germline assignment: CDR1 SEHNR and CDR2 FQNEAQ (reference sequence). The junction had 13 bases not matched to a gene; V was cut back by 4 bases and J by 7 bases. The CDR3 loop reads CASSSTTGQGKGGYTF. DNA for the CDR3: TGTGCCAGCAGCTCAACAACGGGACAGGGAAAGGGTGGCTACACCTTC.

The chain is built from TRBV7-3 and TRBJ2-1; possibly TRBD1 for D (6 bases). Trimming stripped 5 bases from V and 10 bases from J, with 9 bases between. CDR1 and CDR2 from the germline V gene are SGHTA and FQGTGA. The CDR3 extends over 11 amino acids. The CDR3 coding sequence is TGTGCCAGCAGCCGAGGGACAGAGCAGTTCTTC. Protein product: CASSRGTEQFF.

V and J are TRBV2 and TRBJ2-5, with no clear D. CDR3 length: 14 amino acids. Germline V gene lookup returns CDR1 SNHLY and CDR2 FYNNEI. With 4 bases removed from V and 5 bases from J, the gap between germline ends came to 14 bases. CDR3 coding DNA: TGTGCCAGCAGTGTGGCTAGGGAACGGGAGACCCAGTACTTC. Its protein product is CASSVARERETQYF.

The genes are TRBV4-3 and TRBJ2-7, with D tentatively TRBD2 (6 bases). The V gene's germline CDR1 is LGHNA and CDR2 YSLEER. This CDR3 comprises 15 residues. V was shortened by 2 bases and J by 3 bases, with 14 bases between the two germline ends. CDR3 nucleotides: TGCGCCAGCAGCCAATTTAGCGGAGAACTCTACGAGCAGTACTTC. The encoded protein is CASSQFSGELYEQYF.

This clonotype was observed many times. The rearrangement joins TRBV9 to TRBJ2-3; 11 nucleotides line up with TRBD2. There are 15 residues in the CDR3. The junction had 0 bases not matched to a gene; V was cut back by 0 bases and J by 3 bases. Germline values: CDR1 SGDLS, CDR2 YYNGEE. DNA for the CDR3: TGTGCCAGCAGCGTAGGACTAGCGGGAACAGATACGCAGTATTTT. It yields the protein CASSVGLAGTDTQYF.

A few counts support this clonotype. This rearrangement joins TRBV7-9 to TRBJ1-1; 7 bases fit TRBD1. This CDR3 is 14 amino acids long. The J segment lost 4 bases and the V segment lost 3 bases, leaving 5 bases of the junction unmatched. Germline V gene lookup returns CDR1 SEHNR and CDR2 FQNEAQ (reference sequence). DNA of the CDR3: TGTGCCAGCAGCTTGAGGGGGCCCGGCACTGAAGCTTTCTTT. Encoded protein: CASSLRGPGTEAFF. Full variable domain (outside the CDR3, taken from reference TRBV7-9 and TRBJ1-1): DTGVSQNPRHKITKRGQNVTFRCDPISEHNRLYWYRQTLGQGPEFLTYFQNEAQLEKSRLLSDRFSAERPKGSFSTLEIQRTEQGDSAMYLCASSLRGPGTEAFFGQGTRLTVV.

The chain recombines TRBV9 with TRBJ2-3, with D unresolved. Trimming left V 0 bases short and J 3 bases short, with 14 bases between. This CDR3 has 16 amino acids. Germline V CDR1 and CDR2: SGDLS, YYNGEE. Here the CDR3 reads CASSVGGGIGTDTQYF. The CDR3 DNA reads TGTGCCAGCAGCGTAGGGGGTGGCATTGGTACAGATACGCAGTATTTT.

This chain connects TRBV7-9 to TRBJ1-6; D is perhaps TRBD1 (6 bases). This CDR3 comprises 17 residues. Germline V gives CDR1 SEHNR, CDR2 FQNEAQ (reference sequence). Trimming shortened V by 5 bases and J by 7 bases, and 21 bases separated the two germline ends. The CDR3 reads CASSAPHVAGDNSPLHF. As DNA, the CDR3 is TGTGCCAGCAGCGCCCCTCATGTGGCAGGGGACAATTCACCCCTCCACTTT.

The V gene is TRBV7-2, the J gene TRBJ1-2, with TRBD1 as a possible D gene (6 bases). CDR1 and CDR2 (germline): SGHTA, FQGNSA. This CDR3 comprises 16 residues. V was clipped by 1 base and J by 2 bases, with 14 bases between them. The CDR3 is CASSLVSGDTNYGYTF. The CDR3 bases are TGTGCCAGCAGCTTAGTGTCTGGGGACACCAACTATGGCTACACCTTC.

This chain uses TRBV7-9 with TRBJ2-7; D remains ambiguous. The CDR3 extends over 13 amino acids. Germline V lookup: CDR1 SEHNR, CDR2 FQNEAQ (reference sequence). Trimming removed 8 bases from V and 3 bases from J, with 14 bases in between. The CDR3 spells CASRVGEVYEQYF. In nucleotides, the CDR3 is TGTGCCAGCCGGGTCGGCGAGGTCTACGAGCAGTACTTC.

The CDR3 DNA sequence: TGCAGTGCTGCGGACTACCTAGAGACCCAGTACTTC. Protein: CSAADYLETQYF. V usage is TRBV20-1 and J usage is TRBJ2-5; D possibly corresponds to TRBD2 (6 bases). This CDR3 comprises 12 residues. CDR1 is DFQATT and CDR2 is SNEGSKA in the germline V gene (reference sequence). Trimming left V 5 bases short and J 4 bases short, with 11 bases between.

The rearrangement joins TRBV18 to TRBJ2-4; 8 positions agree with TRBD1. This CDR3 is built from 18 residues. Germline trimming cut 3 bases from V and 8 bases from J; bases unmatched to any gene: 18. Germline values: CDR1 KGHSH, CDR2 LQKENI. The CDR3 DNA is TGTGCCAGCTCACCTAGGGGCACAGGGGGGTCCCGGGCGGACATTCAGTACTTC. Translated: CASSPRGTGGSRADIQYF.

The chain couples TRBV19 to TRBJ2-3; 11 positions match TRBD2. V shed 3 bases and J 4 bases; nucleotides not matched to a gene: 3. Germline V gives CDR1 LNHDA, CDR2 SQIVND (reference sequence). CDR3 length equals 15 residues. CDR3 loop: CASSMLAGGADTQYF. The CDR3 DNA follows: TGTGCCAGTAGTATGCTAGCGGGAGGAGCAGATACGCAGTATTTT.

This clonotype was seen a few times. The chain carries TRBV7-9 and TRBJ1-2, with 10 positions matching TRBD1. This CDR3 has 14 amino acids. V gave up 5 bases and J gave up 8 bases; unmatched junction bases: 8. Germline V gives CDR1 SEHNR, CDR2 FQNEAQ (reference sequence). The CDR3 sequence: CASSPRDRGKGYTF. CDR3 sequence (DNA): TGTGCCAGCAGCCCCCGGGACAGGGGTAAAGGCTACACCTTC.

This clonotype was observed a few times. The CDR3 spells CASSSPREPQHF. The CDR3 nucleotides are TGTGCCAGCAGTTCCCCCCGGGAACCCCAGCATTTT. The chain recombines TRBV28 with TRBJ1-5; D is ambiguous. Germline values: CDR1 MDHEN, CDR2 SYDVKM. The CDR3 is 12 residues long. Trimming removed 4 bases from V and 10 bases from J, with 11 bases in between. Full variable domain (remainder filled in from reference TRBV28 and TRBJ1-5): DVKVTQSSRYLVKRTGEKVFLECVQDMDHENMFWYRQDPGLGLRLIYFSYDVKMKEKGDIPEGYSVSREKKERFSLILESASTNQTSMYLCASSSPREPQHFGDGTRLSIL.

This clonotype was detected once. The V and J genes are TRBV5-4 and TRBJ2-7; maybe TRBD1 (6 bases). The V gene's germline CDR1 is SGHNT and CDR2 YYREEE (reference sequence). V was pared by 1 base and J by 1 base, with 12 bases between. The CDR3 consists of 15 residues. CDR3 protein: CASSLQGPLSYEQYF. In DNA, the CDR3 is TGTGCCAGCAGCTTGCAGGGGCCGTTGTCCTACGAGCAGTACTTC.

This chain links TRBV2 with TRBJ2-5; no clear D. This CDR3 spans 12 amino acids. Trimming cost V 4 bases and J 0 bases, with 3 bases left between them. Germline CDR1 and CDR2: SNHLY and FYNNEI. The CDR3 here is CASSADQETQYF. DNA of the CDR3: TGTGCCAGCAGTGCGGACCAAGAGACCCAGTACTTC.

The chain uses TRBV29-1 and TRBJ2-1; 13 bases are shared with TRBD2. Losses at the gene ends were 6 bases for V and 7 bases for J; bases not matched to a gene: 6. The CDR3 is made up of 14 amino acids. From germline, CDR1 is SQVTM and CDR2 ANQGSEA. The chain's CDR3 is CSVDSTSGRNEQFF. The CDR3 bases are TGCAGCGTCGATTCGACTAGCGGGAGGAATGAGCAGTTCTTC.

This sequence joins TRBV4-3 and TRBJ1-1; no firm D call. This CDR3 is 13 amino acids long. Trimming pared 4 bases from V and 6 bases from J, leaving 12 bases between. Germline V gives CDR1 LGHNA, CDR2 YSLEER. The CDR3 reads CASSPRGSAEAFF. The DNA for the CDR3 is TGCGCCAGCAGCCCCCGAGGGTCGGCTGAAGCTTTCTTT.

The rearrangement uses TRBV4-2 and TRBJ2-1; a weak D match, TRBD2 (6 bases). V gave up 0 bases and J gave up 6 bases, with 15 bases separating them. CDR1 and CDR2 from the germline V gene are LGHNA and YNFKEQ. The CDR3 loop spans 16 amino acids. The CDR3 here is CASSQDRSSGFNEQFF. The CDR3 DNA reads TGTGCCAGCAGCCAAGATCGGAGTAGCGGATTCAATGAGCAGTTCTTC.